The 14 T cell receptor beta chains below come from one sample, sequenced in a study of CD8 T cells in ankylosing spondylitis. TCRdb redid the calling of the 5' RACE reads with MiXCR, one entry per CDR3 protein. The sample holds about 130,000 distinct CDR3 sequences, around 7.9% seen once. The sequenced sample consisted of blood, either unsorted or a sorted T cell fraction (not recorded which). The receptors come from a female donor with ankylosing spondylitis or in good health (not recorded which).

This clonotype has more than one count but fewer than ten. This sequence joins TRBV5-5 and TRBJ2-7; TRBD1 matches 8 bases. Germline V gene lookup returns CDR1 SGHKS and CDR2 YYEKEE (reference sequence). The trim removed 3 bases at V and 5 bases at J, leaving 4 bases unmatched. This CDR3 region has 13 residues. CDR3 sequence: CASSYPGGHEQYF. CDR3 DNA sequence: TGTGCCAGCAGCTACCCAGGGGGCCACGAGCAGTACTTC.

This clonotype was seen at least ten times. V usage is TRBV20-1 and J usage is TRBJ2-7; 10 bases map to TRBD1. CDR1 is DFQATT and CDR2 is SNEGSKA in the germline V gene (reference sequence). This CDR3 contains 14 residues. The trim removed 4 bases at V and 9 bases at J, leaving 12 bases unmatched. The CDR3 sequence: CSAIIGTGVMGQYF. As DNA, the CDR3 is TGCAGTGCTATTATTGGGACAGGGGTTATGGGGCAGTACTTC.

This clonotype appeared a few times. V gene TRBV12-3 or TRBV12-4 combines with J gene TRBJ2-5, with 9 bases fitting TRBD1. Trimming took 5 bases from V and 4 from J; bases not matched to a gene: 11. The CDR3 covers 16 residues. The CDR3 nucleotides are TGTGCCAGCAGTCTCCGTCCGGGACAGGGCCGAGAGACCCAGTACTTC. It yields the protein CASSLRPGQGRETQYF.

This clonotype showed up many times. This CDR3 is CASSRQGAVTGELFF. In nucleotides, the CDR3 is TGCGCCAGCAGCCGACAGGGTGCGGTCACCGGGGAGCTGTTTTTT. The chain has TRBV5-1 and TRBJ2-2; 7 bases align to TRBD1. This CDR3 has 15 residues. Germline V CDR1 and CDR2: SGHRS, YFSETQ. J gave up 4 bases and V 4 bases, and 7 bases lay outside the gene matches.

This clonotype came up a few times. The J gene is TRBJ1-4, the V gene TRBV7-2; D unclear. The V and J ends lost 4 bases and 8 bases respectively, with 23 bases between them. This CDR3 region has 17 residues. Germline V gene sequence: CDR1 SGHTA, CDR2 FQGNSA. The CDR3 protein is CASSSIPRTGGEEKLFF. In DNA form, the CDR3 reads TGTGCCAGCAGCTCGATTCCGCGGACGGGCGGGGAGGAAAAACTGTTTTTT.

This clonotype has more than one count but fewer than ten. This sequence joins TRBV5-6 and TRBJ2-7, with a possible D match to TRBD2 (5 bases). Germline CDR1 reads SGHDT; CDR2 reads YYEEEE. The CDR3 consists of 13 residues. Trimming took 4 bases from V and 0 from J, leaving 8 bases between them. The CDR3 DNA reads as TGTGCCAGCAGCACCGGACTCTCCTACGAGCAGTACTTC. As protein: CASSTGLSYEQYF. Full variable domain (missing parts from reference TRBV5-6 and TRBJ2-7): DAGVTQSPTHLIKTRGQQVTLRCSPKSGHDTVSWYQQALGQGPQFIFQYYEEEERQRGNFPDRFSGHQFPNYSSELNVNALLLGDSALYLCASSTGLSYEQYFGPGTRLTVT.

This clonotype was counted at least ten times. The J gene is TRBJ2-5, the V gene TRBV3-1; D not resolved. Germline CDR1 and CDR2: LGHDT and YNNKEL (reference sequence). This CDR3 contains 13 residues. V lost 0 bases, J lost 6 bases, and 8 bases lay in between. CDR3 loop: CASSQEGKKTQYF. CDR3 DNA sequence: TGTGCCAGCAGCCAAGAGGGAAAGAAGACCCAGTACTTC.

This clonotype has a count of ten or more. This chain links TRBV14 with TRBJ2-7; 9 bases fit TRBD1. CDR1 is SGHDN, CDR2 FVKESK, per germline. V shed 5 bases, J shed 6 bases, and the junction held 8 bases outside the gene matches. The CDR3 length is 14 residues. CDR3: CASSDRDRVGEQYF. The CDR3 bases are TGTGCCAGCAGCGACCGGGACAGGGTGGGCGAGCAGTACTTC.

The J gene is TRBJ1-6, the V gene TRBV4-1; 9 bases match TRBD1. Trimming removed 2 bases from V and 7 bases from J; junction bases left unmatched: 12. Germline loops: CDR1 MGHRA, CDR2 YSYEKL. The CDR3 totals 18 residues. This CDR3 is CASSQKSLPGTGNSPLHF. The CDR3 DNA reads TGCGCCAGCAGCCAAAAGTCTCTGCCCGGGACAGGGAATTCACCCCTCCACTTT.

This clonotype has at least ten counts. The chain recombines TRBV3-1 with TRBJ2-2, with TRBD2 identical over 7 bases. Germline assignment: CDR1 LGHDT and CDR2 YNNKEL (reference sequence). The CDR3 is 16 amino acids. V lost 1 base to trimming and J lost 4 bases; unmatched junction nucleotides: 6. The CDR3 region is CASSQAWGGSTGELFF. In nucleotides, the CDR3 is TGTGCCAGCAGCCAAGCGTGGGGCGGGAGCACCGGGGAGCTGTTTTTT.

This clonotype was recorded many times. This chain links TRBV5-1 with TRBJ1-6; the D gene is possibly TRBD1 (6 bases). The CDR3 covers 15 residues. From germline, CDR1 is SGHRS and CDR2 YFSETQ. The V end was cut by 0 bases, the J end by 5 bases, with 9 bases between. The CDR3 sequence: CASSLDRADNSPLHF. The CDR3 DNA reads TGCGCCAGCAGCTTGGACAGGGCGGATAATTCACCCCTCCACTTT.

CDR3 amino acids: CASSTKPGQEKNTEAFF. CDR3 DNA: TGCGCCAGCAGCACGAAACCGGGACAGGAAAAGAACACTGAAGCTTTCTTT. This chain links TRBV5-1 with TRBJ1-1, with TRBD1 matching over 8 bases. The V and J ends lost 4 bases and 1 base, in that order; junction bases with no gene match: 12. This CDR3 spans 17 amino acids. The V gene's germline CDR1 is SGHRS and CDR2 YFSETQ. Full variable domain (missing parts from reference TRBV5-1 and TRBJ1-1): KAGVTQTPRYLIKTRGQQVTLSCSPISGHRSVSWYQQTPGQGLQFLFEYFSETQRNKGNFPGRFSGRQFSNSRSEMNVSTLELGDSALYLCASSTKPGQEKNTEAFFGQGTRLTVV.

This clonotype showed up many times. This chain uses TRBV5-1 with TRBJ2-1; no firm D call. Germline V CDR1 and CDR2: SGHRS, YFSETQ. V was cut by 2 bases and J by 0 bases, with 6 bases left in between. This CDR3 contains 14 residues. The CDR3 reads CASSLASSYNEQFF. The CDR3 region has the DNA TGCGCCAGCAGCTTAGCGAGCTCCTACAATGAGCAGTTCTTC.

This clonotype was seen ten or more times. The chain couples TRBV19 to TRBJ2-2; 9 positions agree with TRBD1. The V gene end was trimmed by 5 bases and the J gene end by 4 bases; junction bases not matched to a gene: 5. In germline, CDR1 is LNHDA, CDR2 SQIVND (reference sequence). This CDR3 is built from 15 residues. The CDR3 DNA follows: TGTGCCAGTAGTGTACAGGGGGCGCTCACCGGGGAGCTGTTTTTT. This encodes CASSVQGALTGELFF. Using reference TRBV19 and TRBJ2-2 for the parts outside the CDR3, the full variable domain is DGGITQSPKYLFRKEGQNVTLSCEQNLNHDAMYWYRQDPGQGLRLIYYSQIVNDFQKGDIAEGYSVSREKKESFPLTVTSAQKNPTAFYLCASSVQGALTGELFFGEGSRLTVL.